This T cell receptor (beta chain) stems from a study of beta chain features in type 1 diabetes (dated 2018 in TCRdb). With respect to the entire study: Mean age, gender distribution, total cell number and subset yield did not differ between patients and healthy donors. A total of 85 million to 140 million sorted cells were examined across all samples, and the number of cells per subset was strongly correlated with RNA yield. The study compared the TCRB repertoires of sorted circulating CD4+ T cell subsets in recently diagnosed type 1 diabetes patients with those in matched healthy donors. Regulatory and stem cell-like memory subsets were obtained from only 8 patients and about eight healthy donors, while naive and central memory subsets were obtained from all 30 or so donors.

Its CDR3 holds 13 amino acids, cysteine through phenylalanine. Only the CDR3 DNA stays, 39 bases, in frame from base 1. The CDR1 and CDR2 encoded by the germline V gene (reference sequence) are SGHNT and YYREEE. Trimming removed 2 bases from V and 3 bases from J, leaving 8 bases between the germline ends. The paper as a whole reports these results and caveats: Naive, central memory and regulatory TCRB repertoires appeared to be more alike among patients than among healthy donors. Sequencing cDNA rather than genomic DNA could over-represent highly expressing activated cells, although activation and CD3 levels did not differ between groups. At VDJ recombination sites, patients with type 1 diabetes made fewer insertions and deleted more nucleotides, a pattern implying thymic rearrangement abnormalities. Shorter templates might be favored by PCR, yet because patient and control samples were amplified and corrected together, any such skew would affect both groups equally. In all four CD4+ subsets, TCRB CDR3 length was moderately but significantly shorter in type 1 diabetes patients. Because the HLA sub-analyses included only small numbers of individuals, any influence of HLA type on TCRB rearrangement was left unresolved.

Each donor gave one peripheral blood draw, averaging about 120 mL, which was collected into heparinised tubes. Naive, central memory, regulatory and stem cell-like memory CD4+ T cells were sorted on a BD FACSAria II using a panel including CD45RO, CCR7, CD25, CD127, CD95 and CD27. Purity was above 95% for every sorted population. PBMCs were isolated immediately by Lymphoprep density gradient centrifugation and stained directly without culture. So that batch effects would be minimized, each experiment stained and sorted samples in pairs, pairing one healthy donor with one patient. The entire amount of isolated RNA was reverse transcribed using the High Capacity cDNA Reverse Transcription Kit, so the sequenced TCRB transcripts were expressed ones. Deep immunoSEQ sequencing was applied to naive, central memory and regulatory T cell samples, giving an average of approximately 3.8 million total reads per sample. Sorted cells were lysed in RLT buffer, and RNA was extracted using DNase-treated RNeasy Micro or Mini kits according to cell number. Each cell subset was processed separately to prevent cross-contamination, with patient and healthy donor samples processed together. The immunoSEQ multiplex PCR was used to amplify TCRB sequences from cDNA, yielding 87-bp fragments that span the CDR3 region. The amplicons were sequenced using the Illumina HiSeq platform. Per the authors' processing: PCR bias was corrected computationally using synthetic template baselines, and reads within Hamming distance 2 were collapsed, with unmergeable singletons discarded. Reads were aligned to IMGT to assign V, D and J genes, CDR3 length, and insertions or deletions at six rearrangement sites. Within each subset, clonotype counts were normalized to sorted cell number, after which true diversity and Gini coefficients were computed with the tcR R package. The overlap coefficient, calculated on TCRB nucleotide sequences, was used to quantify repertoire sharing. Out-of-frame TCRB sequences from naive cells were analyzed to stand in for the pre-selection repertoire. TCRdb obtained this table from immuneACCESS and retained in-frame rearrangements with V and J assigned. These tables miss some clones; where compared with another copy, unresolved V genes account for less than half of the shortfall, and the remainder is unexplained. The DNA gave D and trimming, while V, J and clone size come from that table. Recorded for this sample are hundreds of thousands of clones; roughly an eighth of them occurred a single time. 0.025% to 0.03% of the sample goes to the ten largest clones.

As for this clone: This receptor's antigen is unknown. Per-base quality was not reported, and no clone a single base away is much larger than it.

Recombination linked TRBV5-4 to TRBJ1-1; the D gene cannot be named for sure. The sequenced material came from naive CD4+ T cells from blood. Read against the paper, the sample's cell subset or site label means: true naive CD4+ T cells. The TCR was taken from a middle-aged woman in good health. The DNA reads TGTGCCAGCAGCTTAAGTGAGGACACTGAAGCTTTCTTT. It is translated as CASSLSEDTEAFF. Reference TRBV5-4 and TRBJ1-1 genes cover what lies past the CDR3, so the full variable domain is ETGVTQSPTHLIKTRGQQVTLRCSSQSGHNTVSWYQQALGQGPQFIFQYYREEENGRGNFPPRFSGLQFPNYSSELNVNALELDDSALYLCASSLSEDTEAFFGQGTRLTVV.